This T cell receptor (beta chain) is from a study of T cell repertoires in cytomegalovirus infection. TCRdb reprocessed the reads via MiXCR and lists one record per CDR3 protein. The sample consists of about 470,000 distinct CDR3 sequences, approximately 40% of them appearing once. The V end was cut by 7 bases, the J end by 3 bases, with 13 bases between. Germline assignment: CDR1 MDHEN and CDR2 SYDVKM. The CDR3 sequence is 14 residues long. In regard to this clonotype: Its antigen is undetermined.

The sequence was collected from a human donor in good health (CMV status not recorded). Some clones in this sample may be carry-over from other donors' samples. The J gene is TRBJ1-3, the V gene TRBV28; tentative D call: TRBD1 (5 bases). The source material was cultured PBMCs, sampled from culture after CMV antigen stimulation. The CDR3 loop is CASTHRGGGNTIYF. Written as DNA, the CDR3 is TGTGCCAGCACTCATAGGGGCGGTGGAAACACCATATATTTT. The full variable domain, with the rest looked up from reference TRBV28 and TRBJ1-3, is DVKVTQSSRYLVKRTGEKVFLECVQDMDHENMFWYRQDPGLGLRLIYFSYDVKMKEKGDIPEGYSVSREKKERFSLILESASTNQTSMYLCASTHRGGGNTIYFGEGSWLTVV.